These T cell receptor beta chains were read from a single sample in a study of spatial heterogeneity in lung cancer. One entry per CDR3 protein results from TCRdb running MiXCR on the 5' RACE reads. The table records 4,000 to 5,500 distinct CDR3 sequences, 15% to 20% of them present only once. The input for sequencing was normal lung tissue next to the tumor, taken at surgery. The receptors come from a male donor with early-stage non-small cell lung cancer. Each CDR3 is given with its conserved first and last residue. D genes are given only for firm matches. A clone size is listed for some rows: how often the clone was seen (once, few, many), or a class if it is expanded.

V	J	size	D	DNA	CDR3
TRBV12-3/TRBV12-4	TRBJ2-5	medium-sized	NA	TGTGCCAGCAGTTTCCAGGAGACCCAGTACTTC	CASSFQETQYF
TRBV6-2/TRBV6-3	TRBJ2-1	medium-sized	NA	TGTGCCAGCAAGGGCCTCGCACTATACAATGAGCAGTTCTTC	CASKGLALYNEQFF
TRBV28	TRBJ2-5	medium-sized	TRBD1	TGTGCCAGCAGAAAGGGACAGCGTAAACAAGAGACCCAGTACTTC	CASRKGQRKQETQYF
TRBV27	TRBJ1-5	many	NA	TGTGCCATGCGGTGGGGGGAGCCCCAGCATTTT	CAMRWGEPQHF
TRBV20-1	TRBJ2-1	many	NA	TGCAGTGCTACACGGGCCTCGTACAATGAGCAGTTCTTC	CSATRASYNEQFF
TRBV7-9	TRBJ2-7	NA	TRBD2	TGTGCCAGCAGCCCGGGACTAGCGGGGTCCGAGCAGTACTTC	CASSPGLAGSEQYF
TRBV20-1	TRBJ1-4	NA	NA	TGCAGTGCCCCCAGGGGATCAAATGAAAAACTGTTTTTT	CSAPRGSNEKLFF
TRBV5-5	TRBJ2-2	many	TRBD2	TGTGCCAGCAGCTTTTCACTAGCGGGGGGCTCGAACACCGGGGAGCTGTTTTTT	CASSFSLAGGSNTGELFF
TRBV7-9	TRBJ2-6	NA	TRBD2	TGTGCCAGCAACCTAAATAGTAGACTAGCGGTTTCTGGGGCCAACGTCCTGACTTTC	CASNLNSRLAVSGANVLTF
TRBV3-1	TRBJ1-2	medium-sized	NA	TGTGCCAGCCGCCAAGGCGAGGGGAATGGCTACACCTTC	CASRQGEGNGYTF
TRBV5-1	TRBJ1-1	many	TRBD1	TGCGCCAGCAGCTTGGGGGACAGGGGAGTCACTGAAGCTTTCTTT	CASSLGDRGVTEAFF
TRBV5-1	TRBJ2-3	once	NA	TGCGCCAGCAGCTTTGGACAAAGCACAGATACGCAGTATTTT	CASSFGQSTDTQYF
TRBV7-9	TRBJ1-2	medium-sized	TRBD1	TGTGCCAGCAGCCAACAGGCCGGGACAGGGGGTTATGGCTACACCTTC	CASSQQAGTGGYGYTF
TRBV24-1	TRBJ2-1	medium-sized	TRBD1	TGTGCCACCAGTGGAAGGGACAGGGGTTACAATGAGCAGTTCTTC	CATSGRDRGYNEQFF
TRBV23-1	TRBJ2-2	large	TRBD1	TGCGCCAGCAGTCAATGGGGCCTGGCAGGGGGCGACACCGGGGAGCTGTTTTTT	CASSQWGLAGGDTGELFF
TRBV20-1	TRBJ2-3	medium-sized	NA	TGCAGTGCCCCTTCGCCTGTTGGTCGCACAGATACGCAGTATTTT	CSAPSPVGRTDTQYF
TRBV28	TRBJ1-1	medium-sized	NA	TGTGCCAGCAGTTTACAAACCTACGGTGAAGCTTTCTTT	CASSLQTYGEAFF
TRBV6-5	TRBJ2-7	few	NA	TGTGCCAGCAGTGCCTGGGGGGGGCCATCCTACGAGCAGTACTTC	CASSAWGGPSYEQYF
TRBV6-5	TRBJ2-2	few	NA	TGTGCCAGCACAAGGGAGCGCGTGACCGGGGAGCTGTTTTTT	CASTRERVTGELFF
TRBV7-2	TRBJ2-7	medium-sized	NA	TGTGCCAGCAGCCTCTGGGACTTCCTTCCCTACGAGCAGTACTTC	CASSLWDFLPYEQYF
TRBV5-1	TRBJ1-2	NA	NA	TGCGCCAGCAGCCCCTCGTCCATCACAGGGAGAACGGATGGCTACACCTTC	CASSPSSITGRTDGYTF
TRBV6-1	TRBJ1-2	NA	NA	TGTGCCAGCAGGAACGGCTATGGCTACACCTTC	CASRNGYGYTF
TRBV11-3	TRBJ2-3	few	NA	TGTGCCAGCAGCCTCCGACAAGACTGGTACTTCACAGATACGCAGTATTTT	CASSLRQDWYFTDTQYF
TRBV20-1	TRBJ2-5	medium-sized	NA	TGCAGTGCCGCAAGACTAGGGAATCCGACCCAGTACTTC	CSAARLGNPTQYF
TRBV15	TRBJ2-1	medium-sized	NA	TGTGCCACCAGCAGAGACCCTAGCAGGAATGAGCAGTTCTTC	CATSRDPSRNEQFF
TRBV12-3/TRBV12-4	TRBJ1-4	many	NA	TGTGCCAGCCGTCAGACGGGGAGGGGTGAAAAACTGTTTTTT	CASRQTGRGEKLFF
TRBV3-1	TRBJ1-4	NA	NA	TGTGCCAGCACCCCCGGGGGGGCTTCTAATGAAAAACTGTTTTTT	CASTPGGASNEKLFF
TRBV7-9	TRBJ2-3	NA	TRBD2	TGTGCCAGCAGCTTAGCCCTAGCGGGTACCACAGATACGCAGTATTTT	CASSLALAGTTDTQYF
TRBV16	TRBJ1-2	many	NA	TGTGCCAGCAGCCAAGGCAGGAATGGCTACACCTTC	CASSQGRNGYTF
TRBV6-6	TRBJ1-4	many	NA	TGTGCCAGCAGTGACGGGACCCCAAAGAATAATGAAAAACTGTTTTTT	CASSDGTPKNNEKLFF
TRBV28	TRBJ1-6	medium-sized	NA	TGTGCCAGCAGTCCCTCAGAGAATTCACCCCTCCACTTT	CASSPSENSPLHF
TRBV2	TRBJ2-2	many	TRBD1	TGTGCCAGCAGATGGACAGGGACCACCGGGGAGCTGTTTTTT	CASRWTGTTGELFF
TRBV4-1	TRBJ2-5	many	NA	TGCGCCAGCAGCCAAGTCGGGGAAGAGACCCAGTACTTC	CASSQVGEETQYF
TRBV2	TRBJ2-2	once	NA	TGTGCCAGCAGTGAATTGGGTCGGAGAAACACCGGGGAGCTGTTTTTT	CASSELGRRNTGELFF
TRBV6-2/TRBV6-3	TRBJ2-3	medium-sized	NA	TGTGCCAGCATCACGTCCGGGGCTTCCACAGATACGCAGTATTTT	CASITSGASTDTQYF
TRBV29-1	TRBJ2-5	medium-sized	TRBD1	TGCAGCGTTAACAGGGGCGGCCAAGAGACCCAGTACTTC	CSVNRGGQETQYF
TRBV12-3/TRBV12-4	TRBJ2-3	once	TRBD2	TGTGCCAGCAGTAGACTAGCGGGGGACCCTTCGCAGTATTTT	CASSRLAGDPSQYF
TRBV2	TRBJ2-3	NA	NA	TGTGCCAGCAGTGTCTTAGCGTTTAGCACAGATACGCAGTATTTT	CASSVLAFSTDTQYF
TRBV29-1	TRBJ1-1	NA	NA	TGCAGCGCACAGAGGACTGAAGCTTTCTTT	CSAQRTEAFF
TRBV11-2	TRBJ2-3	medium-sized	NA	TGTGCCAGCAGCTTAGACTTACTGACAGATACGCAGTATTTT	CASSLDLLTDTQYF
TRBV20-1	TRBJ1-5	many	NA	TGCAGTGCTAGAGACGGGGGCCTGGGCCTCAATCAGCCCCAGCATTTT	CSARDGGLGLNQPQHF
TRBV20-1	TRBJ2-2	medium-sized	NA	TGCAGTGCTGTTCGGGACACCACCGGGGAGCTGTTTTTT	CSAVRDTTGELFF
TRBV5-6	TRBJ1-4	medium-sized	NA	TGTGCCAGCAGCTTGTCAGGCGGAAGTGAAAAACTGTTTTTT	CASSLSGGSEKLFF
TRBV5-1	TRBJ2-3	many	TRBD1	TGCGCCAGCAGCTTGGAGGGGGCCACAGATACGCAGTATTTT	CASSLEGATDTQYF